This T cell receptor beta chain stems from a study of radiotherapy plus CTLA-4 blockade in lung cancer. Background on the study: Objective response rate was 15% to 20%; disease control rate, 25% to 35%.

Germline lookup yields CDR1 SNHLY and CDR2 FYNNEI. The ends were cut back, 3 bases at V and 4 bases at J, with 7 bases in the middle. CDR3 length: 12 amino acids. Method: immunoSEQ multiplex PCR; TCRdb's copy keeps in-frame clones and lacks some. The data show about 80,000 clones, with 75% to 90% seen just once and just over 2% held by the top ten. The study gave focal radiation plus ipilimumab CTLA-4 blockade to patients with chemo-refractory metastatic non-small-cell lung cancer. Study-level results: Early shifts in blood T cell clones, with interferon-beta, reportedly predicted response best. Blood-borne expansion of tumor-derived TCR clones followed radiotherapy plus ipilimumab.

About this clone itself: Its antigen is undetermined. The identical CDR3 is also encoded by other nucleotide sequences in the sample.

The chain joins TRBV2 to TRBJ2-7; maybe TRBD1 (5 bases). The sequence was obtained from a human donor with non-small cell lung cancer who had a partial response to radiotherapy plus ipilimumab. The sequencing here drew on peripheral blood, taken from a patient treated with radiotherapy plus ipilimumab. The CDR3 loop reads CASSEQGYEQYF. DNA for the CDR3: TGTGCCAGCAGTGAGCAGGGATACGAGCAGTACTTC. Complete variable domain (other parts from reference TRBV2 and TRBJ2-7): EPEVTQTPSHQVTQMGQEVILRCVPISNHLYFYWYRQILGQKVEFLVSFYNNEISEKSEIFDDQFSVERPDGSNFTLKIRSTKLEDSAMYFCASSEQGYEQYFGPGTRLTVT.